This T cell receptor (beta chain) was sequenced in a study of vaccination effects on CD4 cells after COVID-19. CD4+ T cells specific for antigen were expanded with viral peptide pools by the ViraFEST assay before sequencing. Having been cultured for 9 to 11 days, the cells underwent CD4+ T cell isolation. Germline CDR1 MNHEY, CDR2 SMNVEV (reference sequence). The CDR3 spans 15 residues. With V trimmed by 5 bases and J by 6 bases, 12 bases remained unmatched. About this clone: Its antigen is unknown.

Clones were read by immunoSEQ multiplex PCR, and TCRdb kept only the in-frame ones, dropping some. The sample lists more than 30,000 clones, 55% to 75% occurring once. The receptor's source is a human donor who received a COVID-19 vaccine. The specimen comprised CD4+ T cells from PBMCs cultured with HCoV-229E spike peptides, sampled before COVID-19 vaccination. The rearrangement joins TRBV27 to TRBJ1-1, with 7 bases lining up with TRBD1. The CDR3 DNA reads TGTGCCAGCAGTCAAAGACAGGGAGGGTATGCTGAAGCTTTCTTT. Translation: CASSQRQGGYAEAFF.